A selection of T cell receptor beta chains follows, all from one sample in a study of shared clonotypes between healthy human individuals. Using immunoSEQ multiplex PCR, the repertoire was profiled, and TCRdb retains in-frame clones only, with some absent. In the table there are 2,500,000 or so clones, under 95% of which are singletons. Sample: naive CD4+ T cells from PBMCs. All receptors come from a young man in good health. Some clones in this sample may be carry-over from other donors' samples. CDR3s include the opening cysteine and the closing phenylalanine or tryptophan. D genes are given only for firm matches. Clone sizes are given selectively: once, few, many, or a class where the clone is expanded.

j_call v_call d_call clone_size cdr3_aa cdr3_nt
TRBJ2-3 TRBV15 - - CATNPGRGDTQYF TGTGCCACCAACCCAGGTAGGGGGGATACGCAGTATTTT
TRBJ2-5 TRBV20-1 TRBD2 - CSATGGETQYF TGCAGTGCTACCGGGGGGGAGACCCAGTACTTC
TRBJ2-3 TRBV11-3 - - CASSGAGTDTQYF TGTGCCAGCAGCGGGGCGGGCACAGATACGCAGTATTTT
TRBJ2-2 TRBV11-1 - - CASSLRQAADTGELFF TGTGCCAGCAGCTTAAGACAGGCGGCGGACACCGGGGAGCTGTTTTTT
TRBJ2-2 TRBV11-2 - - CASSLGVAITGELFF TGTGCCAGCAGCTTAGGAGTTGCCATCACCGGGGAGCTGTTTTTT
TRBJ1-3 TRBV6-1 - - CASSEWGSGNTIYF TGTGCCAGCAGTGAATGGGGATCTGGAAACACCATATATTTT
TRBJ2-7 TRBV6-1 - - CASSDATGYASYEQYF TGTGCCAGCAGTGACGCTACAGGGTATGCATCCTACGAGCAGTACTTC
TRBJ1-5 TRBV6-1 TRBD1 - CASSMTTGGYQPQHF TGTGCCAGCAGTATGACGACAGGGGGTTATCAGCCCCAGCATTTT
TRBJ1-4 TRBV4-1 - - CASSQGLLSVEKLFF TGCGCCAGCAGCCAAGGGTTGTTGTCAGTCGAAAAACTGTTTTTT
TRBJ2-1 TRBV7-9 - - CASSQGGSGADEQFF TGTGCCAGCAGCCAGGGGGGTAGCGGAGCCGATGAGCAGTTCTTC
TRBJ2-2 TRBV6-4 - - CASRPDKTGELFF TGTGCCAGCAGGCCGGACAAGACCGGGGAGCTGTTTTTT
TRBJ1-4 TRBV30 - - CAWSPTAPNEKLFF TGTGCCTGGAGTCCGACAGCGCCGAATGAAAAACTGTTTTTT
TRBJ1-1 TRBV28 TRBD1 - CASSLILGQGQSEAFF TGTGCCAGCAGTTTAATCTTGGGACAGGGGCAGTCTGAAGCTTTCTTT
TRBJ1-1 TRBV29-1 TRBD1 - CSVQGATLNTEAFF TGCAGCGTACAGGGGGCTACGTTGAACACTGAAGCTTTCTTT
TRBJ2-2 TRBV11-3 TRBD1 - CASSLGTGGIGELFF TGTGCCAGCAGCTTAGGAACAGGGGGAATCGGGGAGCTGTTTTTT
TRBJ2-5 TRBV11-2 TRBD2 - CASSLVLAATSQETQYF TGTGCCAGCAGCTTAGTCCTAGCGGCTACCTCCCAAGAGACCCAGTACTTC
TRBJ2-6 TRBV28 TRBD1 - CASSTGAGANVLTF TGTGCCAGCAGCACAGGGGCTGGGGCCAACGTCCTGACTTTC
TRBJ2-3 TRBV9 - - CASSEAASTDTQYF TGTGCCAGCAGCGAAGCGGCTAGCACAGATACGCAGTATTTT
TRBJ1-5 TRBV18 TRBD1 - CASSPRDSYNQPQHF TGTGCCAGCTCACCAAGGGACAGCTACAATCAGCCCCAGCATTTT
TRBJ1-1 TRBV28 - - CASSGAGNLDEAFF TGTGCCAGCAGCGGGGCGGGGAATCTTGACGAAGCTTTCTTT
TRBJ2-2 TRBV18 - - CASSPAGRGTGELFF TGTGCCAGCTCACCAGCCGGCCGGGGGACCGGGGAGCTGTTTTTT
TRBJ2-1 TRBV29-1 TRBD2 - CSVEGLAGWFF TGCAGCGTTGAAGGGCTAGCGGGATGGTTCTTC
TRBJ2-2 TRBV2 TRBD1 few CASSGTGRNTGELFF TGTGCCAGCAGCGGGACAGGGAGGAACACCGGGGAGCTGTTTTTT
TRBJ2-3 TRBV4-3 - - CASSQILIADTQYF TGCGCCAGCAGCCAAATCCTAATAGCAGATACGCAGTATTTT
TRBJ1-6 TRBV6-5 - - CASSYSETRISPLHF TGTGCCAGCAGTTACTCAGAGACAAGAATATCACCCCTCCACTTT
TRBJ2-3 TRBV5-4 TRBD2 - CASSFPGGPGGTDTQYF TGTGCCAGCAGCTTCCCGGGAGGGCCGGGGGGCACAGATACGCAGTATTTT
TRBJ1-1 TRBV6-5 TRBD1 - CASRRQGFTEAFF TGTGCCAGCAGACGACAGGGATTCACTGAAGCTTTCTTT
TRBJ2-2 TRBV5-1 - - CASSLGPARGERELFF TGCGCCAGCAGCTTGGGACCGGCCCGAGGGGAGAGGGAGCTGTTTTTT
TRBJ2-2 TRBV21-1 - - CASSKGGTGELFF TGTGCCAGCAGCAAAGGAGGCACCGGGGAGCTGTTTTTT
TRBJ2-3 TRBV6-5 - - CASSYSPGADTQYF TGTGCCAGCAGTTACTCGCCAGGGGCAGATACGCAGTATTTT
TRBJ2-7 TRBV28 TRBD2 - CASSWTRLAVNEQYF TGTGCCAGCAGCTGGACTCGGCTAGCGGTGAACGAGCAGTACTTC
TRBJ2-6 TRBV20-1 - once CSARGANVLTF TGCAGTGCTAGGGGGGCCAACGTCCTGACTTTC
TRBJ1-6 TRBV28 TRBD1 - CASRPPDRDNSPLHF TGTGCCAGCAGGCCACCGGACAGGGACAATTCACCCCTCCACTTT
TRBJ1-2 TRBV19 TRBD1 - CASSRPGGDYGYTF TGTGCCAGTAGTAGGCCAGGGGGTGACTATGGCTACACCTTC
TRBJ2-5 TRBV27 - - CASSYLGETQYF TGTGCCAGCAGTTACCTCGGGGAGACCCAGTACTTC
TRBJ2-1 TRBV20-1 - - CSADSPMYRFF TGCAGTGCGGACAGCCCCATGTATCGGTTCTTC
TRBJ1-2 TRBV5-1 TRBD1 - CASSQGQGAEGYTF TGCGCCAGCAGCCAGGGACAGGGGGCGGAAGGCTACACCTTC
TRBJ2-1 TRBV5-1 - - CASSLESGSSYNEQFF TGCGCCAGCAGCTTGGAATCAGGGAGCTCCTACAATGAGCAGTTCTTC
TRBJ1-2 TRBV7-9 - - CASSSDGDYGYTF TGTGCCAGCAGCTCCGACGGGGATTATGGCTACACCTTC
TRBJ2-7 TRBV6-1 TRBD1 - CASSQDRLYEQYF TGTGCCAGCAGCCAGGACAGGCTTTACGAGCAGTACTTC
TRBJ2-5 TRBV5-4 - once CASSLAQVAQETQYF TGTGCCAGCAGCTTGGCCCAGGTAGCCCAAGAGACCCAGTACTTC
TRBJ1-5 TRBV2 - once CASSAYGAQPQHF TGTGCCAGCAGTGCGTACGGGGCTCAGCCCCAGCATTTT
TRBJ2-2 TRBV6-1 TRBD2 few CASRTSGYTGELFF TGTGCCAGCAGGACTAGCGGATACACCGGGGAGCTGTTTTTT
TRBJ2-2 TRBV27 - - CASSFKGIDTGELFF TGTGCCAGCAGTTTTAAGGGGATCGACACCGGGGAGCTGTTTTTT
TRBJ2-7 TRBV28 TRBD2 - CASTRTSGSSYEQYF TGTGCCAGCACCCGCACTAGCGGGAGCTCCTACGAGCAGTACTTC
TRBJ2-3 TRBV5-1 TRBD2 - CASSFSGGTDTQYF TGCGCCAGCAGCTTTAGCGGGGGCACAGATACGCAGTATTTT